This TCR beta chain was obtained from a study of blood T cell repertoires in COVID-19. Turning to the study itself: The analysed material was cDNA or gDNA that came from T cells, B-cell-depleted T cells, or PBMCs.

The V end was cut by 0 bases, the J end by 0 bases, with 10 bases between. The CDR3 loop spans 16 amino acids. Germline CDR1 SGDLS, CDR2 YYNGEE. Study processing details: By means of reference gene primer amplification, nucleated cell counts were estimated. Sequencing used immunoSEQ multiplex PCR; TCRdb keeps in-frame clones, though not all of them. V and J calls and clone size follow that table, whereas D and trimming were derived from the DNA. Of some 200,000 clones listed, about four fifths are singletons. This sequence joins TRBV9 and TRBJ1-3; no firm D call. Sequencing was carried out using peripheral blood. This clonotype originated in a young woman who had recovered from COVID-19. CDR3 loop: CASSVDSYYSGNTIYF. Written as DNA, the CDR3 is TGTGCCAGCAGCGTAGATAGCTATTACTCTGGAAACACCATATATTTT.